The 20 T cell receptor delta chains below come from one sample, sequenced in a study of γδ T cells in repeated Plasmodium falciparum infection. TCRdb redid the clone calls on the multiplex PCR reads with CATT. There are tens of thousands of delta-chain clones in the sample; roughly 1.5% occur only once, and about 8.6% lies in the top ten. Bulk repertoires came from Vgamma9/Vdelta2+ or Vdelta2-negative gammadelta T cells flow-sorted from PBMC. The specimen was gamma-delta T cells from blood. These receptor sequences come from a pool of human donors (malaria-infected and uninfected, not separated).

The sample holds a few counts of this clone. A read error likely explains this, since a far larger clone differs by one base. Distinct nucleotide sequences in the sample also encode this CDR3. CDR3 DNA: TGTGCCTGTGACTTCCTCTCACTTTCCCAGAAGGGGATTCCTCGGCGCTACACCGATAAACTCATCTTT. Translated: CACDFLSLSQKGIPRRYTDKLIF. The V gene is TRDV2, the J gene TRDJ1, with a possible D match to TRDD3 (6 bases). Here the J gene was assigned by germline matching of the DNA, as TCRdb has none. From germline, CDR1 is GEAIGNYY and CDR2 EKD. The CDR3 spans 23 residues. V was pared by 3 bases and J by 0 bases, with 37 bases between.

By frequency in the sample, this clone is medium-sized (0.01 to 0.1%). The chain couples TRDV1 to TRDJ1; no clear D. CDR1 TSWWSYY and CDR2 QGS come from the germline V gene. The V end was cut by 0 bases, the J end by 1 base, with 18 bases between. There are 18 residues in the CDR3. The CDR3 DNA reads as TGTGCTCTTGGGGAACTTCTCTACGACCCTCATCTCACCGATAAACTCATCTTT. It translates to CALGELLYDPHLTDKLIF.

This clone was seen more than once but under ten times. TCRdb's entry gives the protein of a much larger clone, which mismatches this DNA's translation at residue 4, likely from a read error; the protein reported here is translated from the DNA. J is TRDJ1 and V is TRDV2, with 8 positions matching TRDD3. No J gene is reported in TCRdb; it was inferred here by comparing the DNA with germline. The J segment lost 0 bases and the V segment lost 5 bases, leaving 13 bases of the junction unmatched. The CDR3 runs 17 residues. Germline-derived CDR1 and CDR2 are GEAIGNYY and EKD. CDR3 region: CACGVRYLGDHTDKLIF. Here the CDR3 DNA reads TGTGCCTGTGGCGTCCGCTACCTGGGGGACCACACCGATAAACTCATCTTT.

This clone appeared a few times. TCRdb's protein, taken from a much larger clone, differs from this DNA's translation at residue 3, likely owing to a read error; the protein displayed comes from the DNA. The chain combines TRDV1 with TRDJ1; D is possibly TRDD2 or TRDD3 (5 bases each). The J gene, not given by TCRdb, was assigned here from a germline match of the nucleotide sequence. The V gene's germline CDR1 is TSWWSYY and CDR2 QGS. The CDR3 extends over 15 amino acids. Written as DNA, the CDR3 is TGTGCTTTTGGGGAACTCCTAGTAGTCCAGGGAAAACTCATCTTT. This sequence encodes CAFGELLVVQGKLIF.

This clone was counted at least ten times. This DNA translates differently at residue 3 from the TCRdb protein, which is that of a much larger clone; a read error is likely, and the protein shown is the DNA's own translation. The gene calls are TRDV3 and TRDJ1; D is perhaps TRDD2 (5 bases). CDR1 is TVYSNPD and CDR2 is GDNSRS in the germline V gene (reference sequence). The CDR3 has 15 residues. The V end was cut by 4 bases, the J end by 2 bases, with 20 bases between. In DNA, the CDR3 is TGTGCCTCTAGTACCGCCTACTCCCTTACCGATAAACTCATCTTT. Amino acids: CASSTAYSLTDKLIF.

This clone was detected only a few times. This sequence is one base from a far larger clone and is likely a read error. This sample includes further DNA sequences coding for the same CDR3. The chain's CDR3 is CALGELEGPTYANWGEYTDKLIF. In DNA form, the CDR3 reads TGTGCTCTTGGGGAACTAGAGGGTCCTACGTATGCTAACTGGGGGGAGTACACCGATAAACTCATCTTT. The chain employs TRDV1 and TRDJ1, with TRDD3 matching 8 bases. No J segment appears in TCRdb, so it was assigned here by matching the sequence to germline. CDR1 TSWWSYY and CDR2 QGS come from the germline V gene. The CDR3 sequence is 23 residues long. V was pared by 0 bases and J by 0 bases, with 24 bases of the junction left unmatched.

A remark on this clone: A far larger clone is just one base off, so this is likely a read error. Other DNA sequences in the sample encode the same CDR3. V is TRDV1 and J is TRDJ2; D possibly corresponds to TRDD3 (5 bases). CDR3 size: 19 residues. Between the trimmed V and J ends, which lost 2 bases and 8 bases, there was a span of 27 bases. CDR1 TSWWSYY and CDR2 QGS come from the germline V gene. The CDR3 coding sequence is TGTGCTCTTGGGGAAGTGGCTATCGCGACTGGCGTTGGGGCGGCACAACTCTTCTTT. Translating gives CALGEVAIATGVGAAQLFF.

There are a few counts of this clone. This DNA translates differently at residue 4 from the TCRdb protein, which is that of a much larger clone; a read error is likely, and the protein shown is the DNA's own translation. This chain uses TRDV1 with TRDJ1; 9 positions match TRDD3. TCRdb does not report a J gene; here it was assigned by matching the DNA to germline references. The CDR3 contains 21 residues. V dropped 7 bases and J dropped 0; count of bases not matched to a gene: 24. The germline gives CDR1 TSWWSYY, CDR2 QGS. CDR3 sequence: CALEDPIRLLGDPRYTDKLIF. The CDR3 nucleotides are TGTGCTCTTGAGGACCCCATCCGCCTACTGGGGGACCCTCGATACACCGATAAACTCATCTTT.

This clone was observed a handful of times. This DNA's translation differs at residue 3 from TCRdb's protein, which comes from a much larger clone; a read error is likely, and the protein shown is translated from the DNA. The V and J genes are TRDV2 and TRDJ1; TRDD3 matches at 11 bases. No J gene is reported in TCRdb; it was inferred here by comparing the DNA with germline. Germline V gene data show CDR1 as GEAIGNYY and CDR2 as EKD. The CDR3 extends over 15 amino acids. CDR3 coding DNA: TGTGCCCGTGATCGACTGGGGGATAAATCCGATAAACTCATCTTT. Translation gives CARDRLGDKSDKLIF.

Remarks on this clone: A far larger clone is a single base away, which makes a read error likely. Additional DNA sequences in this sample encode the identical CDR3. The gene calls are TRDV1 and TRDJ1, with TRDD2 as a possible D gene (5 bases). The V gene lost 3 bases and the J gene lost 0 bases, with 29 bases spanning the gap. The CDR3 contains 21 residues. The germline V gene has CDR1 TSWWSYY and CDR2 QGS. The CDR3 loop reads CALGELLFAYVVPQYTDKLIF. CDR3 nucleotides: TGTGCTCTTGGGGAGCTACTATTCGCCTACGTTGTTCCGCAGTACACCGATAAACTCATCTTT.

This clone was counted a few times. This DNA translates differently at residue 11 from the TCRdb protein, which is that of a much larger clone; a read error is likely, and the protein shown is the DNA's own translation. The genes are TRDV1 and TRDJ3; no clear D. TCRdb supplies no J gene; here it was assigned by aligning the nucleotide sequence to germline. This CDR3 has 21 amino acids. Per the germline V gene, CDR1 is TSWWSYY and CDR2 is QGS. With 4 bases removed from V and 1 base from J, the gap between germline ends came to 23 bases. This CDR3 reads CALGAALRRGTRSWDTRQMFF. CDR3 DNA sequence: TGTGCTCTTGGGGCCGCGCTCCGGCGCGGGACACGTTCCTGGGACACCCGACAGATGTTTTTC.

The table lists this clone with many counts. A far bigger clonotype differs at one base, so this is likely a read error. Different DNA sequences within this sample yield the same CDR3. The chain links TRDV3 to TRDJ1; D is uncertain. The CDR3 is made up of 15 amino acids. From germline, CDR1 is TVYSNPD and CDR2 GDNSRS (reference sequence). The CDR3 sequence: CASTLHFAVTDKLIF. Written as DNA, the CDR3 is TGCGCCTCAACGCTCCACTTCGCGGTGACCGATAAACTCATCTTT.

This clone was picked up many times. The junction shows a germline mismatch at one end, possibly a read error. In nucleotides, the CDR3 is TGTGCTCTTGGGGAACTAGGGTTCAGTCTACTGAACTGGGAAGCCTGTGACACCCGACAGATGTTTTTC. It yields the protein CALGELGFSLLNWEACDTRQMFF. The chain combines TRDV1 with TRDJ3, with D possibly matching TRDD3 (6 bases). CDR1 is TSWWSYY and CDR2 is QGS in the germline V gene. This CDR3 is built from 23 residues.

This clone was detected only a few times. TCRdb's protein for this DNA is that of a much larger clone and differs from the translation at residue 15, likely a read error; the protein shown is the DNA translation. No call exists for the J gene, whereas the V gene is TRDV1; no check of the table's D call, TRDD3, against the DNA was made. The CDR3 has 16 residues. Germline loops: CDR1 TSWWSYY, CDR2 QGS. The CDR3 bases are TGTGCTCTTGGGGAATTGGCCTTGCTGGGGGATACAAGACTCACCTTT. Residues: CALGELALLGDTRLTF.

This clone was picked up a small number of times. TCRdb's protein, taken from a much larger clone, differs from this DNA's translation at residue 4, likely owing to a read error; the protein displayed comes from the DNA. The chain uses TRDV1 and TRDJ1, with TRDD3 matching 8 bases. TCRdb carries no J gene annotation; the J gene was assigned here by matching the DNA with germline. The CDR3 runs 19 residues. Germline V CDR1 and CDR2: TSWWSYY, QGS. The CDR3 DNA follows: TGTGCTCTTGAGGAACCCACCTCCGGGAGGGGATACTACACCGATAAACTCATCTTT. Protein sequence: CALEEPTSGRGYYTDKLIF.

This clone was observed a few times. TCRdb assigns this DNA the protein of a much larger clone, which departs from its translation at residue 16; this likely reflects a read error, and the protein shown comes from translating the DNA. There is no J gene call, but TRDV1 is given as the V gene; the listed D gene, TRDD3, was not tested against the DNA. The CDR3 loop spans 17 amino acids. Germline assignment: CDR1 TSWWSYY and CDR2 QGS. The chain's CDR3 is CALGAPVGLGDPDELTF. As DNA, the CDR3 is TGTGCTCTTGGGGCCCCCGTGGGACTGGGGGACCCAGACGAACTCACCTTT.

This clone occurred a few times. Translating this DNA gives a protein that differs at residue 15 from the TCRdb one, which belongs to a much larger clone; a read error is likely, and the protein shown is this translation. This chain uses TRDV1 with TRDJ1; 9 bases are shared with TRDD3. The J gene, missing from TCRdb, was assigned here through DNA to germline matching. The CDR3 loop spans 21 amino acids. J lost 2 bases, V lost 0 bases, and 19 bases had no gene match. In germline, CDR1 is TSWWSYY, CDR2 QGS. CDR3 region: CALGELGVPVLGDLPTDKLIF. Here the CDR3 DNA reads TGTGCTCTTGGGGAACTGGGAGTCCCGGTACTGGGGGACCTCCCTACCGATAAACTCATCTTT.

In the case of this clone: TCRdb attributes to this sequence the protein of a much larger clone, which differs from the DNA translation at residue 8; a read error is likely, and the protein displayed is translated from the DNA. V and J are TRDV1 and TRDJ1, with no clear D. In the absence of a J gene in TCRdb, the DNA was matched to germline to assign it here. The CDR3 loop spans 12 amino acids. V lost 2 bases to trimming and J lost 6 bases, with 7 bases between them. Germline V lookup: CDR1 TSWWSYY, CDR2 QGS. The CDR3 region is CALGELRHKLIF. For the CDR3, the DNA is TGTGCTCTTGGGGAATTGCGGCATAAACTCATCTTT.

Only a few counts were recorded for this clone. A read error likely explains why the TCRdb protein, taken from a much larger clone, differs from this DNA's translation at residue 13; the protein shown is translated from the DNA. The chain uses TRDV1 and TRDJ1; possible D gene TRDD3, 6 bases. The J gene is absent in TCRdb and was assigned here via DNA matching to germline. CDR3 length equals 22 residues. CDR1 is TSWWSYY and CDR2 is QGS in the germline V gene. The V gene lost 4 bases and the J gene lost 2 bases, with 35 bases spanning the gap. CDR3 DNA: TGTGCTCTTGGGGTGGTGGTCGATACCCCGCGGTTATGCTGGGGTTATACCGATAAACTCATCTTT. It yields the protein CALGVVVDTPRLCWGYTDKLIF.

The table lists this clone with many counts. The chain couples TRDV2 to TRDJ1, with a weak D call TRDD3 (5 bases). Germline CDR1 is GEAIGNYY and CDR2 is EKD. Between the trimmed V and J ends, which lost 0 bases and 0 bases, there was a span of 13 bases. CDR3 length: 16 amino acids. The CDR3 region is CACDTLHGEYTDKLIF. The CDR3 bases are TGTGCCTGTGACACCCTACACGGGGAGTACACCGATAAACTCATCTTT.